Listed below are T cell receptor beta chains from one sample, sequenced in a study of blood T cell repertoires in COVID-19. The table came from immunoSEQ multiplex PCR; TCRdb's copy has only in-frame clones and leaves some out. The profile shows some 250,000 clones, roughly 80% of them singletons. Sequenced input: peripheral blood. The receptor source for this set is a woman of 80 years or more with acute or convalescent COVID-19. Each CDR3 is given with its conserved first and last residue. D genes are given only for firm matches. Only some rows state a clone size, as once, few, many or a class for expanded clones.

TRBV19	TRBJ1-1	NA	NA	CASSIGGAEAEAFF	TGTGCCAGTAGTATCGGCGGGGCAGAGGCTGAAGCTTTCTTT
TRBV4-2	TRBJ1-1	TRBD1	NA	CASSQDGQGAGTEAFF	TGTGCCAGCAGCCAAGATGGTCAGGGGGCAGGCACTGAAGCTTTCTTT
TRBV27	TRBJ1-5	NA	once	CASSFLAGPNQPQHF	TGTGCCAGCAGTTTTCTGGCAGGGCCGAATCAGCCCCAGCATTTT
TRBV5-1	TRBJ1-1	TRBD1	NA	CASSAQTGRFETEAFF	TGCGCCAGCAGCGCCCAGACAGGGAGGTTTGAGACTGAAGCTTTCTTT
TRBV7-9	TRBJ1-4	NA	NA	CASSRVNEKLFF	TGTGCCAGCAGCCGAGTTAATGAAAAACTGTTTTTT
TRBV5-4	TRBJ2-5	NA	NA	CASSLTQGRAETQYF	TGTGCCAGCAGCTTGACCCAGGGAAGGGCAGAGACCCAGTACTTC
TRBV5-1	TRBJ2-5	TRBD2	NA	CASSLDGSGGAETQYF	TGCGCCAGCAGCTTGGATGGGAGCGGGGGGGCAGAGACCCAGTACTTC
TRBV2	TRBJ1-4	NA	NA	CAKSQGDKLFF	TGTGCCAAGTCGCAGGGTGACAAACTGTTTTTT
TRBV3-1/TRBV3-2	TRBJ1-1	TRBD1	NA	CASSQRTGSEAFF	TGTGCCAGCAGCCAACGGACAGGATCTGAAGCTTTCTTT
TRBV27	TRBJ1-5	NA	NA	CASSFRQGRQPQHF	TGTGCCAGCAGTTTTAGGCAGGGGCGGCAGCCCCAGCATTTT
TRBV6-5	TRBJ1-5	NA	NA	CASSRMAQPQHF	TGTGCCAGCAGCCGTATGGCTCAGCCCCAGCATTTT
TRBV7-2	TRBJ2-3	TRBD2	NA	CASSLGTSGERDTQYF	TGTGCCAGCAGCTTAGGGACTAGCGGGGAGCGGGATACGCAGTATTTT
TRBV12-5	TRBJ2-7	TRBD1	NA	CASGARDRSSYEQYF	TGTGCTAGTGGTGCTCGGGACAGGAGCTCCTACGAGCAGTACTTC
TRBV12-3/TRBV12-4	TRBJ1-2	NA	NA	CASRTPEVGYTF	TGTGCCAGCAGGACGCCAGAGGTTGGCTACACCTTC
TRBV7-9	TRBJ2-7	TRBD1	NA	CASSAGGSGYEQYF	TGTGCCAGCAGCGCAGGGGGTTCGGGCTACGAGCAGTACTTC
TRBV7-9	TRBJ2-3	TRBD2	NA	CASSLGLAGSTDTQYF	TGTGCCAGCAGCTTAGGACTAGCGGGGAGCACAGATACGCAGTATTTT
TRBV28	TRBJ2-7	NA	NA	CASSQPQDSYEQYF	TGTGCCAGCAGTCAACCACAGGACTCCTACGAGCAGTACTTC
TRBV2	TRBJ2-2	TRBD2	NA	CASSVSGGGTGELFF	TGTGCCAGCAGTGTCAGCGGGGGGGGTACCGGGGAGCTGTTTTTT
TRBV5-1	TRBJ2-1	TRBD2	NA	CASRTGLAGRDEQFF	TGCGCCAGCAGAACCGGACTAGCGGGGAGGGATGAGCAGTTCTTC
TRBV5-6	TRBJ1-4	NA	NA	CASSFMGQSEKLFF	TGTGCCAGCAGCTTTATGGGGCAAAGTGAAAAACTGTTTTTT
TRBV19	TRBJ1-1	NA	few	CASSPAGSLNTEAFF	TGTGCCAGTAGTCCCGCAGGGTCCCTGAACACTGAAGCTTTCTTT
TRBV7-3	TRBJ2-7	TRBD1	NA	CASSVLGGSEQYF	TGTGCCAGCAGCGTACTAGGGGGCAGCGAGCAGTACTTC